Below, 24 T cell receptor beta chains from the same sample are listed, as sequenced in a study of Ad26.COV2.S vaccination and SARS-CoV-2 variants (dated by TCRdb to about 2021). The treatment or condition label corresponds to: roughly 20 received Ad26.COV2.S at low or high dose, single or two shots; about 5 received placebo; per-sample allocation not given. Repertoires of vaccine and placebo recipients were sequenced from samples taken on day 63 after the first injection. The protocol used for the library was the immunoSEQ multiplex PCR assay. TCRdb took over this immuneACCESS table, retaining in-frame rearrangements with V and J assigned. Such tables are incomplete; in checked studies, under half of the missing clones stem from an unresolved V gene, and the remainder is unexplained. This sample is represented by about 350,000 clones; about 88% of them were singletons. The top ten constitute about 10% of the sample.

The sample was peripheral blood, taken in a trial of Ad26.COV2.S vaccine versus placebo. These receptors were collected from a person between 18 and 65 years old who received the Ad26.COV2.S COVID-19 vaccine or a placebo.

The chain employs TRBV6-2 or TRBV6-3 and TRBJ1-5; D not certain. This CDR3 is 14 amino acids long. V gave up 2 bases and J gave up 7 bases, with 12 bases separating them. Germline V gives CDR1 MNHEY, CDR2 SVGEGT. DNA for the CDR3: TGTGCCAGCAGTTACATAACCGGTGCCCAGCCCCAGCATTTT. Translation: CASSYITGAQPQHF.

V gene TRBV9 combines with J gene TRBJ1-6; 9 bases match TRBD1. The V and J ends lost 4 bases and 2 bases, in that order; junction bases with no gene match: 7. The CDR3 runs to 17 residues. Germline V CDR1 and CDR2: SGDLS, YYNGEE. CDR3 coding DNA: TGTGCCAGCAGCTCGCAGACAGGGGGAACCTATAATTCACCCCTCCACTTT. This sequence encodes CASSSQTGGTYNSPLHF. Using reference TRBV9 and TRBJ1-6 for the parts outside the CDR3, the full variable domain is DSGVTQTPKHLITATGQRVTLRCSPRSGDLSVYWYQQSLDQGLQFLIQYYNGEERAKGNILERFSAQQFPDLHSELNLSSLELGDSALYFCASSSQTGGTYNSPLHFGNGTRLTVT.

The chain links TRBV10-1 to TRBJ2-5; D remains unclear. CDR1 is WNHNN, CDR2 SYGVQD, per germline (reference sequence). The CDR3 totals 9 residues. V was trimmed by 4 bases and J by 7 bases, leaving 1 base between them. The CDR3 loop reads CASSVTQYF. In nucleotides, the CDR3 is TGCGCCAGCAGTGTGACCCAGTACTTC.

The CDR3 DNA reads as TGCAGTGCCTCGACAGGGTATGGCTACACCTTC. Its translation: CSASTGYGYTF. The chain joins TRBV20-1 to TRBJ1-2; 7 bases align to TRBD1. From germline, CDR1 is DFQATT and CDR2 SNEGSKA (reference sequence). V lost 6 bases and J lost 5; bases outside the gene matches: 3. The CDR3 contains 11 residues.

This clone was counted a few times. CDR3 sequence reads: CASNPWDCHQPQHF. Here the CDR3 DNA reads TGTGCCAGCAACCCTTGGGACTGCCATCAGCCCCAGCATTTT. This sequence joins TRBV21-1 and TRBJ1-5. TRBV21-1 is marked as a pseudogene. The CDR3 spans 14 residues.

The chain carries TRBV9 and TRBJ1-2; a possible D gene is TRBD1 (5 bases). The CDR3 spans 14 residues. The germline CDR1 and CDR2 sequences are SGDLS and YYNGEE. Deletions cut 3 bases from V and 4 bases from J, with 13 bases between. The CDR3 protein is CASSASDNVYGYTF. CDR3 nucleotides: TGTGCCAGCAGCGCCTCGGACAACGTCTATGGCTACACCTTC. The full variable domain, completed using reference TRBV9 and TRBJ1-2, is DSGVTQTPKHLITATGQRVTLRCSPRSGDLSVYWYQQSLDQGLQFLIQYYNGEERAKGNILERFSAQQFPDLHSELNLSSLELGDSALYFCASSASDNVYGYTFGSGTRLTVV.

V gene TRBV19 combines with J gene TRBJ1-2; weak D call: TRBD1 (6 bases). V was shortened by 3 bases and J by 2 bases, with 10 bases between the two germline ends. The germline CDR1 and CDR2 sequences are LNHDA and SQIVND (reference sequence). The CDR3 consists of 14 residues. The CDR3 DNA is TGTGCCAGTAGTATTGGACAGCAGAACTATGGCTACACCTTC. Residues: CASSIGQQNYGYTF.

This clone was counted only a few times. The chain combines TRBV2 with TRBJ2-3; 9 bases fit TRBD2. This CDR3 has 15 amino acids. Germline values: CDR1 SNHLY, CDR2 FYNNEI. V lost 5 bases to trimming and J lost 0 bases; unmatched junction nucleotides: 3. Written as DNA, the CDR3 is TGTGCCAGCAGTCGACTAGCGGCTAGCACAGATACGCAGTATTTT. Amino acid sequence: CASSRLAASTDTQYF.

This clone was counted once. This chain joins TRBV12-3 or TRBV12-4 and TRBJ1-6; D unresolved. The V end lost 6 bases, the J end lost 10 bases, and 13 bases lay between the germline ends. The CDR3 sequence is 13 residues long. CDR3 coding DNA: TGTGCCAGCAGCAGTTGGGGTGAATCACCCCTCCACTTT. Translation gives CASSSWGESPLHF.

The chain couples TRBV30 to TRBJ2-1; TRBD2 matches 7 bases. Germline V lookup: CDR1 GTSNPN, CDR2 SVGIG (reference sequence). The CDR3 totals 13 residues. V gave up 3 bases and J gave up 4 bases; unmatched junction bases: 3. The DNA for the CDR3 is TGTGCCTGGAGCCCTAGCGGATACAATGAGCAGTTCTTC. Its protein is CAWSPSGYNEQFF.

The chain joins TRBV21-1 to TRBJ1-5; the D call TRBD1 from the table was never checked on the DNA. TRBV21-1 is a listed pseudogene. The CDR3 length is 16 residues. The DNA for the CDR3 is TGTGCCAGCAGCAAAGCGGAGGGGGCGCGAAATCAGCCCCAGCATTTT. Amino acid sequence: CASSKAEGARNQPQHF.

The J gene is TRBJ2-2, the V gene TRBV10-3, with 9 bases aligning to TRBD1. Trimming cost V 3 bases and J 3 bases; bases outside gene matches: 5. Germline assignment: CDR1 ENHRY and CDR2 SYGVKD. The CDR3 totals 16 residues. CDR3: CAISETGTGYTGELFF. The CDR3, as DNA: TGTGCCATCAGTGAAACCGGGACAGGGTACACCGGGGAGCTGTTTTTT.

The chain is built from TRBV3-1 (or the pseudogene TRBV3-2) and TRBJ1-1; D is ambiguous. The CDR3 is 14 amino acids. Germline V gives CDR1 LGHDT, CDR2 YNNKEL (reference sequence). The V gene lost 2 bases and the J gene lost 3 bases, with 10 bases spanning the gap. CDR3 coding DNA: TGTGCCAGCAGCCAATTCGAAGGGTACACTGAAGCTTTCTTT. Protein sequence: CASSQFEGYTEAFF.

The chain recombines TRBV27 with TRBJ2-2, with 10 bases matching TRBD1. The CDR3 length is 15 residues. V lost 5 bases to trimming and J lost 3 bases; unmatched junction nucleotides: 3. Germline CDR1 is MNHEY and CDR2 is SMNVEV (reference sequence). CDR3 sequence (DNA): TGTGCCAGCAGTCCTGGGACAGGGGACACCGGGGAGCTGTTTTTT. Its translation: CASSPGTGDTGELFF.

As DNA, the CDR3 is TGTGCCAGCAAGCGACAGGGGGCTTTCAATCAGCCCCAGCATTTT. The encoded protein is CASKRQGAFNQPQHF. The chain has TRBV28 and TRBJ1-5; 10 bases align to TRBD1. Unmatched junction bases numbered 6, after V lost 7 bases and J lost 3 bases. The CDR3 runs to 15 residues. Germline V gene data show CDR1 as MDHEN and CDR2 as SYDVKM.

Comment on this clone: At the DNA level, this CDR3 is encoded by other sequences in the same sample as well. The chain employs TRBV7-2 and TRBJ1-4, with TRBD1 matching 9 bases. The CDR3 has 14 residues. The V gene's germline CDR1 is SGHTA and CDR2 FQGNSA. The V and J ends lost 5 bases and 8 bases, in that order; junction bases with no gene match: 6. CDR3 nucleotides: TGTGCCAGCAGCCCTGGGACAGGGAACGAAAAACTGTTTTTT. It translates to CASSPGTGNEKLFF. The full variable domain, completed using reference TRBV7-2 and TRBJ1-4, is GAGVSQSPSNKVTEKGKDVELRCDPISGHTALYWYRQSLGQGLEFLIYFQGNSAPDKSGLPSDRFSAERTGGSVSTLTIQRTQQEDSAVYLCASSPGTGNEKLFFGSGTQLSVL.

V gene TRBV28 combines with J gene TRBJ1-5; 8 bases agree with TRBD1. Trimming at V came to 7 bases and at J to 2 bases, leaving 7 bases not matched to a gene. Germline loops: CDR1 MDHEN, CDR2 SYDVKM. The length of the CDR3 is 15 residues. The CDR3 DNA reads TGTGCCAGCACCAGCAGGGGGCTGGGCAATCAGCCCCAGCATTTT. The encoded protein is CASTSRGLGNQPQHF.

The rearrangement joins TRBV6-2 or TRBV6-3 to TRBJ2-1, with 8 bases lining up with TRBD2. J lost 0 bases, V lost 5 bases, and 9 bases had no gene match. The CDR3 has 17 amino acids. Germline V gene sequence: CDR1 MNHEY, CDR2 SVGEGT. The CDR3 protein is CASSLRWGTSSYNEQFF. CDR3 nucleotide sequence: TGTGCCAGCAGTCTACGATGGGGGACTAGCTCCTACAATGAGCAGTTCTTC.

This chain uses TRBV20-1 with TRBJ1-1; possibly TRBD1 for D (5 bases). Germline assignment: CDR1 DFQATT and CDR2 SNEGSKA (reference sequence). This CDR3 has 10 amino acids. Trimming removed 8 bases at V and 3 bases at J, with 7 bases between. As DNA, the CDR3 is TGCAGTTTGGGGGACACTGAAGCTTTCTTT. Its protein product is CSLGDTEAFF.

V is TRBV7-2 and J is TRBJ1-6; D gene ambiguous. Germline CDR1 SGHTA, CDR2 FQGNSA. Trimming took off 7 bases at V and 5 bases at J, with 9 bases between the two ends. The CDR3 has 13 residues. This chain's CDR3 is CASTITNNSPLHF. In DNA form, the CDR3 reads TGTGCCAGCACCATCACAAATAATTCACCCCTCCACTTT.

The CDR3 here is CASNQPQHF. DNA of the CDR3: TGTGCCAGCAATCAGCCCCAGCATTTT. The gene calls are TRBV10-3 and TRBJ1-5; D is uncertain. CDR3 size: 9 residues. Trimming removed 10 bases at V and 2 bases at J, with 0 bases between. Germline lookup yields CDR1 ENHRY and CDR2 SYGVKD.

The chain joins TRBV7-6 to TRBJ2-7; a weak D match, TRBD1 (6 bases). This CDR3 is built from 15 residues. V shed 5 bases and J shed 0 bases, with 14 bases lying between them. The germline gives CDR1 SGHVS, CDR2 FNYEAQ. The CDR3 reads CASSDGTTDSYEQYF. DNA for the CDR3: TGTGCCAGCAGCGACGGGACAACGGACTCCTACGAGCAGTACTTC.

The V call is TRBV10-3, the J call TRBJ2-1; TRBD1 agrees at 10 bases. With 10 bases clipped from V and 8 bases from J, the junction kept 8 bases outside the gene matches. This CDR3 has 13 residues. Germline lookup yields CDR1 ENHRY and CDR2 SYGVKD. The CDR3 DNA is TGTGCCACCTGGGACAGGGGAAGGTATGAGCAGTTCTTC. It translates to CATWDRGRYEQFF.

The V call is TRBV7-2, the J call TRBJ2-7; 12 bases are a match to TRBD1. Germline assignment: CDR1 SGHTA and CDR2 FQGNSA. CDR3 size: 15 residues. J gave up 4 bases and V 4 bases, and 5 bases lay outside the gene matches. This chain's CDR3 is CASSSRDRGLYEQYF. CDR3 nucleotides: TGTGCCAGCAGCTCCCGGGACAGGGGGCTGTACGAGCAGTACTTC.